Below, 26 T cell receptor beta chains from the same sample are listed, as sequenced in a study of T cell repertoires in cytomegalovirus infection. Antigens for these TCRs are unknown. Via MiXCR, TCRdb re-called the reads, giving one row per CDR3 protein. Found here are approximately 910,000 distinct CDR3 sequences, 30% to 40% of them singletons; the top ten hold about an eighth. The source material was cultured CD8+ T cells from PBMCs, sampled from culture after CMV antigen stimulation. The receptor source for this set is a human donor in good health (CMV status not recorded). Some clones in this sample may be carry-over from other donors' samples.

The chain employs TRBV10-2 and TRBJ2-7, with D perhaps TRBD1 or TRBD2 (5 bases each). V was shortened by 8 bases and J by 0 bases, with 11 bases between the two germline ends. Germline assignment: CDR1 WSHSY and CDR2 SAAADI. The CDR3 contains 13 residues. CDR3 nucleotides: TGCGCCAGCGAGGGGACCGACTCCTACGAGCAGTACTTC. Protein sequence: CASEGTDSYEQYF.

At least ten counts were recorded for this clonotype. The gene calls are TRBV7-2 and TRBJ2-3; D is ambiguous. Trimming stripped 1 base from V and 2 bases from J, with 10 bases between. CDR3 size: 15 residues. In germline, CDR1 is SGHTA, CDR2 FQGNSA. Written as DNA, the CDR3 is TGTGCCAGCAGCTTAGTCGGCCGATCCACAGATACGCAGTATTTT. Translating gives CASSLVGRSTDTQYF.

The V and J genes are TRBV12-3 or TRBV12-4 and TRBJ1-2; D gene ambiguous. With 6 bases removed from V and 2 bases from J, the gap between germline ends came to 16 bases. The CDR3 spans 15 residues. The CDR3 DNA reads as TGTGCCAGCAGGGTCAGCGGGGATGGGAACTATGGCTACACCTTC. Translating it yields CASRVSGDGNYGYTF.

The CDR3: CSARDSIAGLPYEQYF. In DNA, the CDR3 is TGCAGTGCTAGAGATTCCATCGCTGGCCTCCCCTACGAGCAGTACTTC. V usage is TRBV20-1 and J usage is TRBJ2-7; D uncertain. The CDR3 has 16 residues. Trimming removed 0 bases from V and 2 bases from J, with 17 bases in between. Per germline, CDR1 DFQATT and CDR2 SNEGSKA (reference sequence).

Only a few counts were recorded for this clonotype. The rearrangement uses TRBV6-5 and TRBJ2-5; a possible D gene is TRBD1 (6 bases). This CDR3 has 14 amino acids. The germline V and J ends were trimmed by 5 bases and 4 bases, with 14 bases remaining between them. The germline gives CDR1 MNHEY, CDR2 SVGAGI. CDR3 in amino acids: CASSRQELRETQYF. The CDR3 region has the DNA TGTGCCAGCAGTAGACAGGAGCTAAGAGAGACCCAGTACTTC.

The V and J genes are TRBV13 and TRBJ2-1; D possibly corresponds to TRBD1 (6 bases). The CDR3 totals 15 residues. V was clipped by 5 bases and J by 8 bases, with 19 bases between them. The germline V gene has CDR1 PRHDT and CDR2 FYEKMQ (reference sequence). CDR3 nucleotide sequence: TGTGCCAGCAGCCCCCGGGACAAGCCTAGGTATGAGCAGTTCTTC. Translation gives CASSPRDKPRYEQFF.

This clonotype was seen a few times. The rearrangement links TRBV12-5 to TRBJ2-1; D might be TRBD2 (5 bases). Per the germline V gene, CDR1 is LGHNT and CDR2 is FRNRAP. Trimming took off 4 bases at V and 3 bases at J, with 7 bases between the two ends. This CDR3 has 13 residues. The CDR3 bases are TGTGCTAGTGGTTCCGGGGTCTACAATGAGCAGTTCTTC. Amino acid sequence: CASGSGVYNEQFF.

The chain is built from TRBV28 and TRBJ2-1; D uncertain. Germline V gene data show CDR1 as MDHEN and CDR2 as SYDVKM. The length of the CDR3 is 14 residues. V lost 10 bases and J 0 bases, leaving 13 bases between the germline ends. The CDR3 DNA is TGTGCCATTCTCCCGGTGGGCTCCTACAATGAGCAGTTCTTC. Amino acid sequence: CAILPVGSYNEQFF.

This clonotype has more than one count but fewer than ten. The V and J genes are TRBV12-3 or TRBV12-4 and TRBJ2-2; D not resolved. This CDR3 spans 15 amino acids. V was shortened by 4 bases and J by 4 bases, with 13 bases between the two germline ends. CDR3 region: CASSSSPRGTGELFF. For the CDR3, the DNA is TGTGCCAGCAGTTCCAGTCCCCGCGGCACCGGGGAGCTGTTTTTT.

This clonotype was counted once. A read error may be the cause here, since a much bigger clone is one base away. The V and J genes are TRBV7-2 and TRBJ1-2; no clear D. Germline V CDR1 and CDR2: SGHTA, FQGNSA. The length of the CDR3 is 12 residues. The CDR3 coding sequence is TGTGTCAGCAGCTACTCGGGCCACTACTACACCTTC. Translating gives CVSSYSGHYYTF.

There are many counts of this clonotype. The chain is built from TRBV28 and TRBJ2-2; D perhaps matches TRBD1 (5 bases). The CDR3 length is 19 residues. Germline values: CDR1 MDHEN, CDR2 SYDVKM. V was cut by 2 bases and J by 0 bases, with 19 bases left in between. The CDR3 region has the DNA TGTGCCAGCAGTTTAACAAGTGAGCGTGGCAGGGCGAACACCGGGGAGCTGTTTTTT. Translated, it gives CASSLTSERGRANTGELFF.

This clonotype was found a few times. The chain uses TRBV4-3 and TRBJ1-5; perhaps TRBD1 as D (5 bases). CDR1 is LGHNA, CDR2 YSLEER, per germline. The CDR3 spans 15 residues. The V gene lost 0 bases and the J gene lost 8 bases, with 14 bases spanning the gap. The CDR3 spells CASSQDPGGWEPQHF. CDR3 coding DNA: TGCGCCAGCAGCCAAGATCCGGGGGGTTGGGAGCCCCAGCATTTT.

This clonotype has a handful of counts. The chain joins TRBV7-9 to TRBJ2-3; D is tentatively TRBD1 or TRBD2 (6 bases each). The CDR3 runs 17 residues. V gave up 5 bases and J gave up 3 bases, with 21 bases separating them. The germline gives CDR1 SEHNR, CDR2 FQNEAQ (reference sequence). The CDR3 region is CASSPYRQLGGTDTQYF. CDR3 sequence (DNA): TGTGCCAGCAGCCCGTACCGTCAACTAGGGGGGACAGATACGCAGTATTTT.

This clonotype was counted only a few times. The CDR3 reads CASTGWVADTEAFF. The CDR3 DNA is TGTGCCAGCACCGGGTGGGTTGCGGACACTGAAGCTTTCTTT. The genes are TRBV12-3 or TRBV12-4 and TRBJ1-1, with D hard to call. This CDR3 spans 14 amino acids. V shed 7 bases and J shed 3 bases, with 15 bases lying between them.

The V gene is TRBV12-3 or TRBV12-4, the J gene TRBJ1-2; possibly TRBD1 for D (5 bases). V lost 5 bases, J lost 0 bases, and 10 bases lay in between. The CDR3 has 14 residues. CDR3 loop: CASSNATANYGYTF. In nucleotides, the CDR3 is TGTGCCAGCAGTAATGCGACAGCTAACTATGGCTACACCTTC.

The V call is TRBV7-6, the J call TRBJ1-2, with D possibly being TRBD1 (5 bases). There are 15 residues in the CDR3. V shed 5 bases and J shed 5 bases, with 18 bases lying between them. CDR1 SGHVS and CDR2 FNYEAQ come from the germline V gene. Here the CDR3 reads CASSLGEGGVYGYTF. The CDR3 coding sequence is TGTGCCAGCAGCCTCGGGGAGGGAGGGGTGTATGGCTACACCTTC.

The chain is built from TRBV10-3 and TRBJ1-1; D might be TRBD1 (5 bases). The CDR3 runs to 15 residues. The germline V gene encodes CDR1 ENHRY and CDR2 SYGVKD. V lost 7 bases, J lost 0 bases, and 15 bases lay in between. The CDR3 sequence: CAINQGEGLNTEAFF. CDR3 coding DNA: TGTGCCATCAACCAAGGCGAGGGACTGAACACTGAAGCTTTCTTT.

This clonotype was seen many times. This sequence may be a read error, since a much larger clone differs from it by one base. The chain couples TRBV7-2 to TRBJ2-1; D is undetermined. The germline V gene has CDR1 SGHTA and CDR2 FQGNSA. V was trimmed by 4 bases and J by 6 bases, leaving 7 bases between them. The CDR3 covers 12 residues. The CDR3: CASSSYFNEQFF. CDR3 nucleotides: TGTGCCAGCAGCTCCTACTTCAATGAGCAGTTCTTC.

This clonotype has a handful of counts. The chain has TRBV6-2 or TRBV6-3 and TRBJ1-5, with D tentatively TRBD1 (6 bases). This CDR3 has 17 amino acids. Germline CDR1 reads MNHEY; CDR2 reads SVGEGT. With 3 bases removed from V and 0 bases from J, the gap between germline ends came to 15 bases. The CDR3 bases are TGTGCCAGCAGTTATTTCACAGGGAACTATAGCAATCAGCCCCAGCATTTT. Translated, it gives CASSYFTGNYSNQPQHF.

The table lists this clonotype with many counts. This chain uses TRBV7-6 with TRBJ1-1, with 7 bases lining up with TRBD1. Germline lookup yields CDR1 SGHVS and CDR2 FNYEAQ. The CDR3 covers 16 residues. Trimming took 0 bases from V and 5 from J; bases not matched to a gene: 9. CDR3: CASSLAPGGGLTEAFF. In nucleotides, the CDR3 is TGTGCCAGCAGCTTAGCGCCGGGAGGGGGCTTGACTGAAGCTTTCTTT.

V gene TRBV11-2 combines with J gene TRBJ2-1, with 15 bases matching TRBD2. There are 18 residues in the CDR3. Germline V CDR1 and CDR2: SGHAT, FQNNGV. Trimming cost V 5 bases and J 2 bases; bases outside gene matches: 7. The CDR3 region is CASSPGLAGGRTYNEQFF. As DNA, the CDR3 is TGTGCCAGCAGCCCGGGACTAGCGGGGGGACGTACCTACAATGAGCAGTTCTTC.

This rearrangement joins TRBV5-1 to TRBJ1-1; TRBD1 is a possible D gene (6 bases). Trimming took 4 bases from V and 5 from J, leaving 18 bases between them. Germline V gives CDR1 SGHRS, CDR2 YFSETQ. This CDR3 is built from 15 residues. Written as DNA, the CDR3 is TGCGCCAGCAGCGGAACGACAGGAGGAGGGACTGAAGCTTTCTTT. It codes for CASSGTTGGGTEAFF.

This clonotype has a count of ten or more. The chain joins TRBV7-6 to TRBJ2-6; possible D gene TRBD2, 5 bases. Per the germline V gene, CDR1 is SGHVS and CDR2 is FNYEAQ. The CDR3 consists of 16 residues. Trimming shortened V by 5 bases and J by 0 bases, and 11 bases separated the two germline ends. CDR3 residues: CASSRDWGSGANVLTF. CDR3 bases: TGTGCCAGCAGCCGGGATTGGGGCTCTGGGGCCAACGTCCTGACTTTC.

This clonotype was seen more than once but under ten times. The chain uses TRBV5-6 and TRBJ2-2; D possibly corresponds to TRBD1 (8 bases). CDR3 length: 16 residues. The germline V gene has CDR1 SGHDT and CDR2 YYEEEE. V lost 5 bases and J lost 4, with 18 bases in between. This CDR3 is CASSSDRGGSTGELFF. CDR3 DNA: TGTGCCAGCAGTTCAGACAGGGGAGGGAGCACCGGGGAGCTGTTTTTT.

Only a few counts were recorded for this clonotype. V is TRBV12-3 or TRBV12-4 and J is TRBJ2-1; TRBD1 matches at 7 bases. J was trimmed by 5 bases and V by 3 bases; bases with no gene match: 4. The CDR3 contains 14 residues. The CDR3 region is CASSFQGTDNEQFF. CDR3 nucleotides: TGTGCCAGCAGTTTTCAAGGGACAGACAATGAGCAGTTCTTC.

This sequence joins TRBV10-2 and TRBJ1-5; no definite D call. V was shortened by 3 bases and J by 6 bases, with 6 bases between the two germline ends. This CDR3 is 12 amino acids long. Germline CDR1 reads WSHSY; CDR2 reads SAAADI. The CDR3 loop is CASSDPSQPQHF. For the CDR3, the DNA is TGCGCCAGCAGTGATCCAAGTCAGCCCCAGCATTTT.